Presented here are 24 T cell receptor beta chains from one specimen sequenced in a study of siplizumab effects on memory and regulatory T cells. Some clones are missing from TCRdb's copy, which holds only in-frame ones; the method was immunoSEQ multiplex PCR. The profile shows 80,000 to 130,000 clones, roughly nine tenths of them singletons. Sample: Tregs sorted from blood. The receptors were gathered from a human donor in good health.

The chain carries TRBV5-6 and TRBJ1-4; no clear D gene. The CDR3 length is 12 residues. Germline V gene data show CDR1 as SGHDT and CDR2 as YYEEEE. Trimming removed 3 bases at V and 8 bases at J, with 8 bases between. The DNA of the CDR3 is TGTGCCAGCAGCTGGTCCCGGGAAAAACTGTTTTTT. This sequence encodes CASSWSREKLFF. Using reference TRBV5-6 and TRBJ1-4 for the parts outside the CDR3, the full variable domain is DAGVTQSPTHLIKTRGQQVTLRCSPKSGHDTVSWYQQALGQGPQFIFQYYEEEERQRGNFPDRFSGHQFPNYSSELNVNALLLGDSALYLCASSWSREKLFFGSGTQLSVL.

The chain links TRBV27 to TRBJ2-3; tentative D call: TRBD1 (6 bases). The CDR3 is made up of 13 amino acids. Trimming took off 6 bases at V and 0 bases at J, with 7 bases between the two ends. Germline assignment: CDR1 MNHEY and CDR2 SMNVEV (reference sequence). CDR3 bases: TGTGCCAGCAGACAGGGTAGCACAGATACGCAGTATTTT. This sequence encodes CASRQGSTDTQYF.

V usage is TRBV27 and J usage is TRBJ2-1; 8 nucleotides line up with TRBD2. V lost 1 base, J lost 6 bases, and 2 bases stayed unmatched. CDR1 MNHEY and CDR2 SMNVEV come from the germline V gene (reference sequence). The CDR3 runs 14 residues. In DNA, the CDR3 is TGTGCCAGCAGTTTATGGCTAGCGGGCAATGAGCAGTTCTTC. The encoded protein is CASSLWLAGNEQFF.

CDR3 sequence: CASSLSLRSSSTDTQYF. The CDR3 nucleotides read TGTGCCAGCAGTTTATCGCTCAGAAGCTCTAGCACAGATACGCAGTATTTT. This sequence joins TRBV28 and TRBJ2-3; no clear D. Deletions cut 1 base from V and 0 bases from J, with 14 bases between. Germline CDR1 is MDHEN and CDR2 is SYDVKM. The CDR3 sequence is 17 residues long.

The rearrangement uses TRBV19 and TRBJ1-6; D is undetermined. Between the trimmed V and J ends, which lost 5 bases and 7 bases, there was a span of 9 bases. The CDR3 totals 13 residues. CDR1 is LNHDA and CDR2 is SQIVND in the germline V gene (reference sequence). The CDR3 sequence is CASSYRENSPLHF. CDR3 DNA: TGTGCCAGTAGTTACAGAGAGAATTCACCCCTCCACTTT.

This clone has only a few counts. This chain joins TRBV6-5 and TRBJ1-4; TRBD1 is a possible D gene (5 bases). This CDR3 is built from 15 residues. Looked up from germline, CDR1 is MNHEY and CDR2 is SVGAGI. V was shortened by 2 bases and J by 3 bases, with 10 bases between the two germline ends. CDR3 nucleotides: TGTGCCAGCAGTTACAGGGGCAGCTCTAATGAAAAACTGTTTTTT. It is translated as CASSYRGSSNEKLFF.

This chain connects TRBV5-4 to TRBJ2-1; TRBD2 aligns across 13 bases. CDR1 and CDR2 (germline): SGHNT, YYREEE (reference sequence). J gave up 16 bases and V 4 bases, and 11 bases lay outside the gene matches. CDR3 length: 14 amino acids. CDR3 residues: CASSTGLAGDPFFF. CDR3 sequence (DNA): TGTGCCAGCAGCACCGGACTAGCGGGAGACCCTTTCTTCTTC.

The V gene is TRBV11-2, the J gene TRBJ2-2; D unclear. This CDR3 has 13 residues. Trimming cost V 1 base and J 4 bases, with 4 bases left between them. Germline CDR1 and CDR2: SGHAT and FQNNGV. CDR3 bases: TGTGCCAGCAGCTTAGTTCTCACCGGGGAGCTGTTTTTT. This codes for CASSLVLTGELFF.

The CDR3 DNA follows: TGTGCCAGCGCGGTGAGCACAGATACGCAGTATTTT. This translates into CASAVSTDTQYF. This chain links TRBV6-1 with TRBJ2-3; D uncertain. Germline V gene lookup returns CDR1 MNHNS and CDR2 SASEGT. With 8 bases removed from V and 0 bases from J, the gap between germline ends came to 6 bases. This CDR3 spans 12 amino acids.

The chain carries TRBV7-3 and TRBJ2-5; 7 bases are a match to TRBD1. The germline V gene encodes CDR1 SGHTA and CDR2 FQGTGA. Trimming took 5 bases from V and 7 from J; bases not matched to a gene: 7. The length of the CDR3 is 13 residues. In nucleotides, the CDR3 is TGTGCCAGCAGCCAAGGGGGCACGGGGACCCAGTACTTC. It yields the protein CASSQGGTGTQYF.

On this clone: The junction departs from germline at one end; a sequencing error may be responsible. This sample includes further DNA sequences coding for the same CDR3. The rearrangement uses TRBV7-9 and TRBJ2-3, with D possibly being TRBD1 or TRBD2 (5 bases each). The CDR3 runs to 14 residues. Germline-derived CDR1 and CDR2 are SEHNR and FQNEAQ (reference sequence). The CDR3 reads CASSFGDSTDTQYF. As DNA, the CDR3 is TGTGCCAGTAGCTTTGGGGACAGCACAGATACGCAGTATTTT.

J is TRBJ1-2 and V is TRBV10-3; D gene unclear. The CDR3 covers 13 residues. Germline CDR1 reads ENHRY; CDR2 reads SYGVKD. V shed 0 bases and J shed 6 bases, with 8 bases lying between them. The chain's CDR3 is CAISESPDNGYTF. The CDR3 DNA reads as TGTGCCATCAGTGAGTCCCCGGATAATGGCTACACCTTC.

This chain connects TRBV10-2 to TRBJ2-1; TRBD2 agrees at 9 bases. With V trimmed by 6 bases and J by 3 bases, 15 bases remained unmatched. There are 18 residues in the CDR3. From germline, CDR1 is WSHSY and CDR2 SAAADI. In nucleotides, the CDR3 is TGCGCCAGCAGGAGGAACTCGCTAGCGGGATCATTCTACAATGAGCAGTTCTTC. Encoded protein: CASRRNSLAGSFYNEQFF.

Points on this clone: A junction end diverges from the germline sequence, so it may reflect a read error. This rearrangement joins TRBV27 to TRBJ1-6; D is unresolved. Looked up from germline, CDR1 is MNHEY and CDR2 is SMNVEV (reference sequence). This CDR3 spans 12 amino acids. DNA of the CDR3: TGTGCCAGTAGACAACTGCGTTCACTCCTCCACTTT. This codes for CASRQLRSLLHF.

This rearrangement joins TRBV7-8 to TRBJ2-5; D not certain. The CDR3 covers 14 residues. V lost 1 base, J lost 4 bases, and 10 bases lay in between. Germline V gene data show CDR1 as SGHVS and CDR2 as FQNEAQ. The CDR3 is CASSLVGLRETQYF. CDR3 sequence (DNA): TGTGCCAGCAGCTTAGTTGGTCTCAGAGAGACCCAGTACTTC.

This chain links TRBV9 with TRBJ2-3; D remains unclear. Germline V CDR1 and CDR2: SGDLS, YYNGEE. The CDR3 is 15 residues long. V lost 5 bases to trimming and J lost 3 bases, with 16 bases between them. CDR3 DNA: TGTGCCAGCAGTGCAGACGGGCGGTTGACAGATACGCAGTATTTT. Its translation: CASSADGRLTDTQYF.

The chain combines TRBV9 with TRBJ1-2, with a tentative D call TRBD1 (6 bases). Germline assignment: CDR1 SGDLS and CDR2 YYNGEE. V lost 6 bases, J lost 5 bases, and 8 bases lay in between. CDR3 size: 11 residues. The CDR3 protein is CASNQGYGYTF. The CDR3 coding sequence is TGTGCCAGCAATCAGGGGTATGGCTACACCTTC.

CDR3 nucleotides: TGCGCCAGCAGGGGGACAGGGGTCAATGAGCAGTTCTTC. It encodes CASRGTGVNEQFF. The V gene is TRBV10-2, the J gene TRBJ2-1; 10 bases map to TRBD1. CDR3 length equals 13 residues. CDR1 WSHSY and CDR2 SAAADI come from the germline V gene. J was trimmed by 6 bases and V by 6 bases; bases with no gene match: 2.

The chain uses TRBV7-9 and TRBJ2-5; D uncertain. V was cut by 0 bases and J by 3 bases, with 2 bases left in between. CDR3 length: 12 residues. CDR1 and CDR2 (germline): SEHNR, FQNEAQ (reference sequence). CDR3 in amino acids: CASSLAEETQYF. The CDR3 DNA reads TGTGCCAGCAGCTTAGCCGAAGAGACCCAGTACTTC.

The chain carries TRBV6-6 and TRBJ2-7; 10 bases match TRBD1. V lost 5 bases, J lost 2 bases, and 6 bases stayed unmatched. Germline-derived CDR1 and CDR2 are MNHNY and SVGAGI (reference sequence). There are 15 residues in the CDR3. CDR3 region: CASSTEGQGAYEQYF. Written as DNA, the CDR3 is TGTGCCAGCAGTACCGAAGGACAGGGGGCCTACGAGCAGTACTTC.

The chain employs TRBV29-1 and TRBJ2-7; D gene unclear. Germline V gene lookup returns CDR1 SQVTM and CDR2 ANQGSEA. Trimming took off 2 bases at V and 3 bases at J, with 5 bases between the two ends. The CDR3 is 11 residues long. The CDR3 region is CSVETYYEQYF. For the CDR3, the DNA is TGCAGCGTTGAAACCTACTACGAGCAGTACTTC.

The DNA of the CDR3 is TGTGCCAGCAGCCTCACTAGCGGGAGTACAAATGAGCAGTTCTTC. Amino acid sequence: CASSLTSGSTNEQFF. This sequence joins TRBV9 and TRBJ2-1; 11 bases match TRBD2. The CDR3 spans 15 residues. Germline CDR1 reads SGDLS; CDR2 reads YYNGEE. The J segment lost 7 bases and the V segment lost 4 bases, leaving 7 bases of the junction unmatched.

V is TRBV30 and J is TRBJ2-5, with D possibly matching TRBD1 (7 bases). CDR1 is GTSNPN, CDR2 SVGIG, per germline (reference sequence). This CDR3 comprises 16 residues. Trimming took off 4 bases at V and 7 bases at J, with 25 bases between the two ends. The CDR3 DNA sequence: TGTGCCTGGAAGGGGGCTAGCTGGGAGGTCACAGCGACCCAGTACTTC. Amino acid sequence: CAWKGASWEVTATQYF.

The V and J genes are TRBV30 and TRBJ2-7; D is unclear. The CDR3 is made up of 13 amino acids. Trimming shortened V by 4 bases and J by 3 bases, and 13 bases separated the two germline ends. The V gene's germline CDR1 is GTSNPN and CDR2 SVGIG (reference sequence). In DNA form, the CDR3 reads TGTGCCTGGACCACCGGGCTTTACTACGAGCAGTACTTC. Protein product: CAWTTGLYYEQYF. Together with reference TRBV30 and TRBJ2-7, the CDR3 gives the full variable domain: SQTIHQWPATLVQPVGSPLSLECTVEGTSNPNLYWYRQAAGRGLQLLFYSVGIGQISSEVPQNLSASRPQDRQFILSSKKLLLSDSGFYLCAWTTGLYYEQYFGPGTRLTVT.